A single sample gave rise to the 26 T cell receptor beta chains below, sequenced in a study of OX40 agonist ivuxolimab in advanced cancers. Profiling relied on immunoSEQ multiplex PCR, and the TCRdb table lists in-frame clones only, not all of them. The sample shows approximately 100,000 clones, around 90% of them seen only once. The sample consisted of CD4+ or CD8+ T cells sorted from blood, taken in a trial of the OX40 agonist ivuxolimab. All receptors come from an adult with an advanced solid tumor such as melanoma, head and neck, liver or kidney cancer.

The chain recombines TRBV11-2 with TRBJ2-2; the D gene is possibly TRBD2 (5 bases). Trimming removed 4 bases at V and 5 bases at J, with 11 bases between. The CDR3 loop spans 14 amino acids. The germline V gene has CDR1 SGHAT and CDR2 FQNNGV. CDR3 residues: CASSSRTGTGELFF. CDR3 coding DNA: TGTGCCAGCAGCTCCCGGACGGGGACCGGGGAGCTGTTTTTT.

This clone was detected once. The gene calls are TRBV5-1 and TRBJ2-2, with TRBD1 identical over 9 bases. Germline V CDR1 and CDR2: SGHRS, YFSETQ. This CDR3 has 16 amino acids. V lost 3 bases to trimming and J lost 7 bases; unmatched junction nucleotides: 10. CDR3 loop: CASSSPGQGGVGELFF. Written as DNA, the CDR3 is TGCGCCAGCAGCTCGCCGGGACAGGGCGGAGTCGGGGAGCTGTTTTTT. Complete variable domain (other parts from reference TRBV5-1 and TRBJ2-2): KAGVTQTPRYLIKTRGQQVTLSCSPISGHRSVSWYQQTPGQGLQFLFEYFSETQRNKGNFPGRFSGRQFSNSRSEMNVSTLELGDSALYLCASSSPGQGGVGELFFGEGSRLTVL.

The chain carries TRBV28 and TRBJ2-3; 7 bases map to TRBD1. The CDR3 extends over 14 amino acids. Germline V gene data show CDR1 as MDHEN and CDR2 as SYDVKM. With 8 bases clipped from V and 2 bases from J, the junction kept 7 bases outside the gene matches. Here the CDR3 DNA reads TGTGCCAGCCGCGCCAGGGGGTACACAGATACGCAGTATTTT. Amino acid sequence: CASRARGYTDTQYF. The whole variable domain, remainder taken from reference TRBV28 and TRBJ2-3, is DVKVTQSSRYLVKRTGEKVFLECVQDMDHENMFWYRQDPGLGLRLIYFSYDVKMKEKGDIPEGYSVSREKKERFSLILESASTNQTSMYLCASRARGYTDTQYFGPGTRLTVL.

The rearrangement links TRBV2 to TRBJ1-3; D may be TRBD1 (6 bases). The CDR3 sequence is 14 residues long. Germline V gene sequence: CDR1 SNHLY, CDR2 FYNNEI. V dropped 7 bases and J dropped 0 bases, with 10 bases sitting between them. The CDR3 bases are TGTGCCAGCATACTACAGGGCTCTGGAAACACCATATATTTT. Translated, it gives CASILQGSGNTIYF.

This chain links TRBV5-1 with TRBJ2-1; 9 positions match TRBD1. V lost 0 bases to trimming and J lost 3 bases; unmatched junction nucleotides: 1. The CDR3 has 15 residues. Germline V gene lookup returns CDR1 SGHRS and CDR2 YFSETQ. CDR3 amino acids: CASSLGTGDYNEQFF. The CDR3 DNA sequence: TGCGCCAGCAGCTTGGGGACAGGGGACTACAATGAGCAGTTCTTC.

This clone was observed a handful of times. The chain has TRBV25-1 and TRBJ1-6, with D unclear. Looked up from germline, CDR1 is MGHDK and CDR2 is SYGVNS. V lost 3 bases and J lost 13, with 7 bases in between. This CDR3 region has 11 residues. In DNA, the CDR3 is TGTGCCAGCAGTGAGGGTTTGCCCCTCCACTTT. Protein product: CASSEGLPLHF.

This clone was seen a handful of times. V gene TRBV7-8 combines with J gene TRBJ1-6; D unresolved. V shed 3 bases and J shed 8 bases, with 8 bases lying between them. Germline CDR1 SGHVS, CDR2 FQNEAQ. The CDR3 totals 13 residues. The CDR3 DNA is TGTGCCAGCAGCTTGGGCACCTATTCACCCCTCCACTTT. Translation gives CASSLGTYSPLHF.

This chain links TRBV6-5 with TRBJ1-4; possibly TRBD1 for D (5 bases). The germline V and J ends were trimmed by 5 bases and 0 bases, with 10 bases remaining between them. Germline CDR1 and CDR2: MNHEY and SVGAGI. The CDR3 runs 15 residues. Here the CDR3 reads CASSNRQPTNEKLFF. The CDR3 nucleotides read TGTGCCAGCAGTAACAGGCAACCAACTAATGAAAAACTGTTTTTT.

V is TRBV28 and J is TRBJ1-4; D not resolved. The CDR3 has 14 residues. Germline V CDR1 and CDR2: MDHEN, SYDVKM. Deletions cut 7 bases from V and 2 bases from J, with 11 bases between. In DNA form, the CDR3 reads TGTGCCAGCAACGGTGGGCTGACTAATGAAAAACTGTTTTTT. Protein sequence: CASNGGLTNEKLFF.

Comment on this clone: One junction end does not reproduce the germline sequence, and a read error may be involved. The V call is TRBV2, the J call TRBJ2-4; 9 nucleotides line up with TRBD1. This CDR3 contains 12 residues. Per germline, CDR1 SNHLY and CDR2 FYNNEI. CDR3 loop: CAGRTGENIQYF. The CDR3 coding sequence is TGTGCCGGCAGGACAGGGGAAAACATTCAGTACTTC. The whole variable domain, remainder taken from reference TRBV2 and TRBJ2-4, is EPEVTQTPSHQVTQMGQEVILRCVPISNHLYFYWYRQILGQKVEFLVSFYNNEISEKSEIFDDQFSVERPDGSNFTLKIRSTKLEDSAMYFCAGRTGENIQYFGAGTRLSVL.

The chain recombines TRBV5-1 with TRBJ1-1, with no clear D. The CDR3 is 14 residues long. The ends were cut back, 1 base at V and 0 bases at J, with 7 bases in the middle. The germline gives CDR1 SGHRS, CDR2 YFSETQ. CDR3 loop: CASSLKGLNTEAFF. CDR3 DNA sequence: TGCGCCAGCAGCTTGAAGGGATTGAACACTGAAGCTTTCTTT.

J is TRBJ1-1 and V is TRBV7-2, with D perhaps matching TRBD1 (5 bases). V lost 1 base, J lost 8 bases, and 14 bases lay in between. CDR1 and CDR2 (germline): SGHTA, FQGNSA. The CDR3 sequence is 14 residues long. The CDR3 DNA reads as TGTGCCAGCAGCTTAGTTGAAGGTCGGGGGGAAGCTTTCTTT. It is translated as CASSLVEGRGEAFF.

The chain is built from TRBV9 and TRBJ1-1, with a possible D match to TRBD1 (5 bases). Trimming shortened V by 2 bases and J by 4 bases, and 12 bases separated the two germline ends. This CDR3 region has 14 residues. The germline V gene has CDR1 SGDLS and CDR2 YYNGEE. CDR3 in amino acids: CASSVLGVSTEAFF. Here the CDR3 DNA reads TGTGCCAGCAGCGTGCTAGGGGTGTCCACTGAAGCTTTCTTT.

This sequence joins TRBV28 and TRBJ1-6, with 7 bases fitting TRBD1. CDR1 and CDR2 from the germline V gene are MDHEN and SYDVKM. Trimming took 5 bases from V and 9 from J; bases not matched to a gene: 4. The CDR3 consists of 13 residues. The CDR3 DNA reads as TGTGCCAGCAGTGACAGGGAGAGTTCACCCCTCCACTTT. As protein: CASSDRESSPLHF.

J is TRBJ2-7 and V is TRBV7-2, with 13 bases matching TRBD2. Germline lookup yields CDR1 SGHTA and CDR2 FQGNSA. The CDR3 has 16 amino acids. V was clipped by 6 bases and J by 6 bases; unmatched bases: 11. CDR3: CASSLEGTSGVREQYF. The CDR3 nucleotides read TGTGCCAGCAGTCTAGAGGGGACTAGCGGGGTACGCGAGCAGTACTTC.

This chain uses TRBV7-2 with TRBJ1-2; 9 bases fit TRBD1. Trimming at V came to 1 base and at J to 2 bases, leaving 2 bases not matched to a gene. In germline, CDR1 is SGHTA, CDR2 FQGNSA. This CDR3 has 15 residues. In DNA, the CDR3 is TGTGCCAGCAGCTTAGAAACAGGGGGCAACTATGGCTACACCTTC. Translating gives CASSLETGGNYGYTF. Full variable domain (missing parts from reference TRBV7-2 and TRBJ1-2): GAGVSQSPSNKVTEKGKDVELRCDPISGHTALYWYRQSLGQGLEFLIYFQGNSAPDKSGLPSDRFSAERTGGSVSTLTIQRTQQEDSAVYLCASSLETGGNYGYTFGSGTRLTVV.

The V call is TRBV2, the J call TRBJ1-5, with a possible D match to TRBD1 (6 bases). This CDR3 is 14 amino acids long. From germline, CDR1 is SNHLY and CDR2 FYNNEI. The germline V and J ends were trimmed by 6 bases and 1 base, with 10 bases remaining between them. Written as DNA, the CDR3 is TGTGCCAGCAGGTCAACAGGGAGCAATCAGCCCCAGCATTTT. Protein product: CASRSTGSNQPQHF.

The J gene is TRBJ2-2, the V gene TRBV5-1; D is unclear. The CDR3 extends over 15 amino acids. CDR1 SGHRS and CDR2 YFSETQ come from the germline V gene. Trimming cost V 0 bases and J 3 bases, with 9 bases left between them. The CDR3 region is CASSLGPPYTGELFF. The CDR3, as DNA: TGCGCCAGCAGCTTGGGTCCGCCTTACACCGGGGAGCTGTTTTTT.

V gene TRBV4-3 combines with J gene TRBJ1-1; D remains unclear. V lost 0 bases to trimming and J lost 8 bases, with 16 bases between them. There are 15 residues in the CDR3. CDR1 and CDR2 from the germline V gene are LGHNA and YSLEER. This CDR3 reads CASSQDWDRRLEAFF. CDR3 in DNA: TGCGCCAGCAGCCAAGATTGGGATCGACGGTTGGAAGCTTTCTTT.

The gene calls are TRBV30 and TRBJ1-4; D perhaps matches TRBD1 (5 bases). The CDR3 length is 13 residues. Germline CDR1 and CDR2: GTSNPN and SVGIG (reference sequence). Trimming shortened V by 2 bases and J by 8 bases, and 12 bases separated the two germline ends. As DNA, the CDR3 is TGTGCCTGGAGTCGGACATCCGGCGAAAAACTGTTTTTT. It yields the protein CAWSRTSGEKLFF.

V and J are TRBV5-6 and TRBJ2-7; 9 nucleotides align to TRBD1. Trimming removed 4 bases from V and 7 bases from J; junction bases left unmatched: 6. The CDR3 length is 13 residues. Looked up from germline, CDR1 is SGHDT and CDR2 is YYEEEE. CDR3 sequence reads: CASSPDRGGEQYF. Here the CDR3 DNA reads TGTGCCAGCAGCCCGGACAGGGGAGGGGAGCAGTACTTC.

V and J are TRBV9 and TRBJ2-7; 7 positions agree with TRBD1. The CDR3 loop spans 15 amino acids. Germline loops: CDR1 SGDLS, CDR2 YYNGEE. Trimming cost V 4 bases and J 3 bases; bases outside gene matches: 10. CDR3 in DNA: TGTGCCAGCAGCCCCCGGACAGGACCATACTACGAGCAGTACTTC. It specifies CASSPRTGPYYEQYF.

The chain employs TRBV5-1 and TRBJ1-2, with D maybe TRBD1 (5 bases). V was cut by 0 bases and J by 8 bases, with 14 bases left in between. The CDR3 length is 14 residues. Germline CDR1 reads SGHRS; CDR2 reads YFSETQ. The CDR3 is CASSLGVTGEGYTF. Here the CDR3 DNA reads TGCGCCAGCAGCTTGGGAGTTACAGGAGAGGGCTACACCTTC.

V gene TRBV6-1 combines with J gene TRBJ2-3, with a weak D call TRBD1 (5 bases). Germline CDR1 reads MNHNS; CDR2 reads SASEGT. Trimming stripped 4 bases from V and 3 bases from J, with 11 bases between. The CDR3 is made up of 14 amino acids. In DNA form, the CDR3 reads TGTGCCAGCAGTGGGGGCAGGGTTACAGATACGCAGTATTTT. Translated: CASSGGRVTDTQYF.

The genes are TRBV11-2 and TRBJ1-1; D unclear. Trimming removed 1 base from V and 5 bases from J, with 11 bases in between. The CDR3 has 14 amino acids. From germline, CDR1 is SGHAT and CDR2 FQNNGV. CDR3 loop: CASSLVRLRTEAFF. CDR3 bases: TGTGCCAGCAGCTTAGTCCGGCTACGGACTGAAGCTTTCTTT.

DNA for the CDR3: TGTGCCAGCAGCGTAGGACTTAACACAGATACGCAGTATTTT. Translation: CASSVGLNTDTQYF. The chain is built from TRBV9 and TRBJ2-3; no clear D gene. Germline CDR1 and CDR2: SGDLS and YYNGEE. Trimming removed 0 bases from V and 2 bases from J, with 7 bases in between. The CDR3 has 14 residues. The full variable domain, completed using reference TRBV9 and TRBJ2-3, is DSGVTQTPKHLITATGQRVTLRCSPRSGDLSVYWYQQSLDQGLQFLIQYYNGEERAKGNILERFSAQQFPDLHSELNLSSLELGDSALYFCASSVGLNTDTQYFGPGTRLTVL.